The T cell receptor (beta chain) under discussion was sequenced for a study of read filtering for tumor transcriptome and immune sequencing. Study-wide background: After DNase treatment, RNA was made into whole-transcriptome libraries.

In this sample, this clonotype turned up many times. Its target is unknown. This library used roughly 400 ng RNA and molecular barcoded adaptors spanning alpha/delta and beta/gamma chains. TCRdb re-derived calls from the reads in MiXCR, one entry per CDR3 protein. The top ten hold about 39% of the sample, which has roughly 41,000 distinct CDR3 sequences, around 13% seen once. The CDR3 runs 16 residues. Germline V lookup: CDR1 WSHSY, CDR2 SAAADI. Unmatched junction bases numbered 8, after V lost 2 bases and J lost 6 bases. Study-level results: The sorted CD138-negative fraction was a mixed bone marrow immune population, not purified T cells.

The sequenced sample consisted of a population of CD138-negative cells sorted from bone marrow. The clonotype was recovered from a donor aged 40 or older with multiple myeloma. The rearrangement links TRBV10-2 to TRBJ1-1, with 11 bases lining up with TRBD1. The DNA of the CDR3 is TGCGCCAGCAGTGAGCCTGGGACAGGGGGGGTATCTGAAGCTTTCTTT. It is translated as CASSEPGTGGVSEAFF.